This T cell receptor (beta chain) stems from a study of blood T cell repertoires in COVID-19. This clone occurred once. TCRdb's copy holds only in-frame clones and misses some; the assay was immunoSEQ multiplex PCR. The table shows under 80,000 clones, with more than 75% occurring only once. This CDR3 is built from 14 residues. V lost 2 bases to trimming and J lost 5 bases, with 9 bases between them. Germline lookup yields CDR1 LGHNT and CDR2 FRNRAP. The chain carries TRBV12-5 and TRBJ1-4; D remains ambiguous. This clonotype originated in a human donor in a cohort sampled during active COVID-19. Sequenced input: peripheral blood. The CDR3 DNA is TGTGCTAGTGGTTTGTCACAGACCAATGAAAAACTGTTTTTT. Protein product: CASGLSQTNEKLFF.